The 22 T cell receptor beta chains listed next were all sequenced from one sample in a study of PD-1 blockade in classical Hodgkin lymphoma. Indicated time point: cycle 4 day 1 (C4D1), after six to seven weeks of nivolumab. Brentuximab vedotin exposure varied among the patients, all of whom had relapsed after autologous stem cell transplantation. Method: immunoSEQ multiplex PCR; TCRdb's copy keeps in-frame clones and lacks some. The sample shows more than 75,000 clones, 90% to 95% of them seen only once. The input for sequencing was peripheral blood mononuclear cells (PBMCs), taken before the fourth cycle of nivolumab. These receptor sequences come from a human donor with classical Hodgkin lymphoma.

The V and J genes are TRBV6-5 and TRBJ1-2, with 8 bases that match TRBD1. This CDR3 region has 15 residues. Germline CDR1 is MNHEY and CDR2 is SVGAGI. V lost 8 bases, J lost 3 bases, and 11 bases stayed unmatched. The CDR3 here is CASHRTGPSDYGYTF. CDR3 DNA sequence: TGTGCCAGCCATAGGACAGGGCCCAGTGACTATGGCTACACCTTC.

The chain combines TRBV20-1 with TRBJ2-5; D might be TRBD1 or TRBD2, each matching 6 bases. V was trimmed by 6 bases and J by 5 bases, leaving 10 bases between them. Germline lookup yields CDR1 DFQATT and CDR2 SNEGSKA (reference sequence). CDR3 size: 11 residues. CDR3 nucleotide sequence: TGCAGTGCGGGGGGCATTGAGACCCAGTACTTC. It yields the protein CSAGGIETQYF.

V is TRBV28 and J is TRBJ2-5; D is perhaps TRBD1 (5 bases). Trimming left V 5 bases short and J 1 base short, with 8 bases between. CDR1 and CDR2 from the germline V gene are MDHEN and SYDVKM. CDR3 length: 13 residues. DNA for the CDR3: TGTGCCAGCAGTAGACAGAGCCAAGAGACCCAGTACTTC. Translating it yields CASSRQSQETQYF.

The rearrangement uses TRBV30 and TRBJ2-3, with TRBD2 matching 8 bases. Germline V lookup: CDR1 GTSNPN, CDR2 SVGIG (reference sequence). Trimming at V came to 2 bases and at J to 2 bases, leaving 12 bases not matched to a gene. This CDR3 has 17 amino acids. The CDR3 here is CAWSHPRTSPPTDTQYF. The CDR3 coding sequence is TGTGCCTGGAGTCACCCCCGGACTAGCCCCCCCACAGATACGCAGTATTTT.

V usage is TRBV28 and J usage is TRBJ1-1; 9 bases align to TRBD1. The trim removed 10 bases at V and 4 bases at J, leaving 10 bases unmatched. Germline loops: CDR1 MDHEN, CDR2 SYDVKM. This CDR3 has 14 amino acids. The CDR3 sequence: CANHPGQGVTEAFF. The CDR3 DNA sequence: TGTGCCAACCACCCGGGACAGGGAGTCACTGAAGCTTTCTTT.

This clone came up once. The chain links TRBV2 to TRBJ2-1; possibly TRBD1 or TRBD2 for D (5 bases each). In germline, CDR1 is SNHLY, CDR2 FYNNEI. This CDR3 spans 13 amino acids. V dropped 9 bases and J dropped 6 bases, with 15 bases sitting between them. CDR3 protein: CARGTDFLNEQFF. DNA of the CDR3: TGTGCCAGGGGGACGGACTTTCTCAATGAGCAGTTCTTC.

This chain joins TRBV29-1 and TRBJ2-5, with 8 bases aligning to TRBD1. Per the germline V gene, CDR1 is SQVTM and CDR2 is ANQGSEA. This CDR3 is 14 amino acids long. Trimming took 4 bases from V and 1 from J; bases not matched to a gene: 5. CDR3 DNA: TGCAGCGTTGGGATAGGGACAGGCCAAGAGACCCAGTACTTC. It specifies CSVGIGTGQETQYF. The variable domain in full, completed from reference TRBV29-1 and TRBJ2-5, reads SAVISQKPSRDICQRGTSLTIQCQVDSQVTMMFWYRQQPGQSLTLIATANQGSEATYESGFVIDKFPISRPNLTFSTLTVSNMSPEDSSIYLCSVGIGTGQETQYFGPGTRLLVL.

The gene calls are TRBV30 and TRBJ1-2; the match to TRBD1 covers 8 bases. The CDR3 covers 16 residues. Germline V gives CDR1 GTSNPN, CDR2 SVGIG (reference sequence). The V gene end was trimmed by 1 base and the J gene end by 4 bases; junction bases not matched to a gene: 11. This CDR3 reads CAWSEKPLGTGYGYTF. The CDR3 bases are TGTGCCTGGAGTGAAAAGCCCCTCGGGACAGGCTATGGCTACACCTTC.

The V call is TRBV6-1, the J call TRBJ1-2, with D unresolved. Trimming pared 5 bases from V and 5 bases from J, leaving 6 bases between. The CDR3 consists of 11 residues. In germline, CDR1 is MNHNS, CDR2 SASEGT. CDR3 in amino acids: CASSSLYGYTF. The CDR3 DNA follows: TGTGCCAGCAGTTCCCTGTATGGCTACACCTTC.

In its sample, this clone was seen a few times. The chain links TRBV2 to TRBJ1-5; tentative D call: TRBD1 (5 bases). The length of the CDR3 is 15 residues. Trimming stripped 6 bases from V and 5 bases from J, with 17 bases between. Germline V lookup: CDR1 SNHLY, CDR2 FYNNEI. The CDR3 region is CASRKRAREDQPQHF. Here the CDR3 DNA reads TGTGCCAGCAGGAAACGTGCCAGGGAGGATCAGCCCCAGCATTTT.

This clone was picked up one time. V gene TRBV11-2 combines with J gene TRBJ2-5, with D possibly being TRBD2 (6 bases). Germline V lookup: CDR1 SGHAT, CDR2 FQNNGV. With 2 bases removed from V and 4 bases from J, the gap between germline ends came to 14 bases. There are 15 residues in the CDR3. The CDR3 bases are TGTGCCAGCAGCTTATTCCCCAGTAGCGGAGAGACCCAGTACTTC. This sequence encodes CASSLFPSSGETQYF. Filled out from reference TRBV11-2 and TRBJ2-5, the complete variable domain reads EAGVAQSPRYKIIEKRQSVAFWCNPISGHATLYWYQQILGQGPKLLIQFQNNGVVDDSQLPKDRFSAERLKGVDSTLKIQPAKLEDSAVYLCASSLFPSSGETQYFGPGTRLLVL.

CDR3 DNA sequence: TGTGCCAGCAGCTTACACAGGGTTCGGAACTACGAGCAGTACTTC. Translated, it gives CASSLHRVRNYEQYF. The gene calls are TRBV5-8 and TRBJ2-7; D possibly corresponds to TRBD1 (6 bases). Germline loops: CDR1 SGHTS, CDR2 YDEGEE. The CDR3 has 15 amino acids. The V gene lost 2 bases and the J gene lost 3 bases, with 15 bases spanning the gap. Complete variable domain (other parts from reference TRBV5-8 and TRBJ2-7): EAGVTQSPTHLIKTRGQQATLRCSPISGHTSVYWYQQALGLGLQFLLWYDEGEERNRGNFPPRFSGRQFPNYSSELNVNALELEDSALYLCASSLHRVRNYEQYFGPGTRLTVT.

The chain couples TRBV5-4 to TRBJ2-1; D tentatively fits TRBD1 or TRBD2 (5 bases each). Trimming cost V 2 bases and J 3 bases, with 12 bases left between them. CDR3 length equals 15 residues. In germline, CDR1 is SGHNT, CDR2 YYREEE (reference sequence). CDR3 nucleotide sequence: TGTGCCAGCAGCTTAGGGGTAGCGAGCTACAATGAGCAGTTCTTC. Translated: CASSLGVASYNEQFF.

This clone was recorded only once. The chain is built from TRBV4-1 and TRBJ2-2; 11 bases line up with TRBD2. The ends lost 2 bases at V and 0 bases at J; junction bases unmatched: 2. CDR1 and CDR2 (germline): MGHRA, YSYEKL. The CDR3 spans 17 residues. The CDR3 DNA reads TGCGCCAGCAGCCAAATGGGACTAGCGGCGAACACCGGGGAGCTGTTTTTT. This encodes CASSQMGLAANTGELFF.

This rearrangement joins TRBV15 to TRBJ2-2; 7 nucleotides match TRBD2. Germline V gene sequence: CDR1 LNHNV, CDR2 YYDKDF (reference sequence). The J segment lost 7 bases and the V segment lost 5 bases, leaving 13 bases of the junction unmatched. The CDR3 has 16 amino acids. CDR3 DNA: TGTGCCACCAGCGGGCGGGACCTCGGCGGGGGCGGGGAGCTGTTTTTT. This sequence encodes CATSGRDLGGGGELFF.

The CDR3: CASSLPSYNEQFF. The DNA of the CDR3 is TGTGCCAGCAGTCTCCCGTCCTACAATGAGCAGTTCTTC. The chain is built from TRBV28 and TRBJ2-1; D gene uncertain. Germline CDR1 and CDR2: MDHEN and SYDVKM. The CDR3 contains 13 residues. V gave up 5 bases and J gave up 1 base, with 6 bases separating them.

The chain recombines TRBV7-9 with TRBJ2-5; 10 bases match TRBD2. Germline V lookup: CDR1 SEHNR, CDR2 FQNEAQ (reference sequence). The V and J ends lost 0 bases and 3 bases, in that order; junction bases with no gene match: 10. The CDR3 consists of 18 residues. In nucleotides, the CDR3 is TGTGCCAGCAGCTTAGCGTATGGACTAGCGGTCTTGGAAGAGACCCAGTACTTC. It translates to CASSLAYGLAVLEETQYF.

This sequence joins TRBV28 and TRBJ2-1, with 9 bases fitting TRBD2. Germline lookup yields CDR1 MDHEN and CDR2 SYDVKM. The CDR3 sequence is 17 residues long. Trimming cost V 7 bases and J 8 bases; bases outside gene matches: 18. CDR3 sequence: CASNYYFSGSVTDEQFF. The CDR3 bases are TGTGCCAGCAACTATTACTTTAGCGGGAGTGTGACCGATGAGCAGTTCTTC.

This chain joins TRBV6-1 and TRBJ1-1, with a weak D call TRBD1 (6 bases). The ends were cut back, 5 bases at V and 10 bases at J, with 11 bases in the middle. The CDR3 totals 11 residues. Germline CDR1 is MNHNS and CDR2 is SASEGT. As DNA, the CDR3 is TGTGCCAGCAGTTGGGGGGCAGGAGCTTTCTTT. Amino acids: CASSWGAGAFF.

CDR3 region: CASSFGATGDLSSGNTIYF. The CDR3 DNA reads as TGCGCCAGCAGCTTTGGCGCGACAGGGGACCTCTCCTCTGGAAACACCATATATTTT. This chain joins TRBV5-1 and TRBJ1-3; 8 nucleotides line up with TRBD1. The junction had 13 bases not matched to a gene; V was cut back by 2 bases and J by 0 bases. Germline V lookup: CDR1 SGHRS, CDR2 YFSETQ. This CDR3 contains 19 residues.

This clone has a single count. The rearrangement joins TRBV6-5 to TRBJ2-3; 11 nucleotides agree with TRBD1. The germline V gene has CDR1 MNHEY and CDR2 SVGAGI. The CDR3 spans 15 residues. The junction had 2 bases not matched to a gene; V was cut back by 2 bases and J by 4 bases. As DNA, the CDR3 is TGTGCCAGCAGTTACGAGGGACAGGGGGCAGATACGCAGTATTTT. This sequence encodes CASSYEGQGADTQYF.

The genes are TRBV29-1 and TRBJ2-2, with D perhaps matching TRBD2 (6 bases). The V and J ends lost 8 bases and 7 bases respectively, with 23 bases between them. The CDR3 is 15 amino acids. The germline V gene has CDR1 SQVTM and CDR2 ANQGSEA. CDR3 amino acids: CSFQWGTSRGGELFF. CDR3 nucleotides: TGCAGCTTCCAATGGGGGACTTCGCGGGGCGGGGAGCTGTTTTTT.